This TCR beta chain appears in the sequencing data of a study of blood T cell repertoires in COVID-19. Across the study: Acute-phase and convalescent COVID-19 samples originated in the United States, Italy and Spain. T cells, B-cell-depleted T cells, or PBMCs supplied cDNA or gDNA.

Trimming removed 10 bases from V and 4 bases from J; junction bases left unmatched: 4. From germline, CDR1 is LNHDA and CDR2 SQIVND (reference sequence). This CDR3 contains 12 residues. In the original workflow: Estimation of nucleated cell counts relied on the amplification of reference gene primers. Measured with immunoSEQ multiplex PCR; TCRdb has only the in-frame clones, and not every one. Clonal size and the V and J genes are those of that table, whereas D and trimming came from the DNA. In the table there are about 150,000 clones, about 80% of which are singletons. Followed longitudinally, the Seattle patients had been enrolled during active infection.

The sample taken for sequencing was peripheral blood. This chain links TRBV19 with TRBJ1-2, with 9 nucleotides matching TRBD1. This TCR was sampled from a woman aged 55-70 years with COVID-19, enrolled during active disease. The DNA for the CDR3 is TGTGCCACAGGGACAGGGATCTATGGCTACACCTTC. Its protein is CATGTGIYGYTF.